This T cell receptor (beta chain) was found in a study of cytomegalovirus exposure and HLA in healthy donors. Study-wide results and limits: Subsequent analysis of the 120 or so validation repertoires found a tendency for first-cohort TCR clusters to co-occur.

Sequencing used immunoSEQ multiplex PCR; TCRdb keeps in-frame clones, though not all of them. The profile shows roughly 60,000 clones, more than 90% of them singletons. In the case of this clone: Its cognate antigen is unknown.

CDR1 is MGHDK and CDR2 is SYGVNS in the germline V gene. Trimming removed 3 bases from V and 6 bases from J, with 16 bases in between. The CDR3 length is 15 residues. The 120-subject validation cohort, separate from the roughly 700-subject first cohort, included the donors. The genes are TRBV25-1 and TRBJ2-3; D remains unclear. This clonotype originated in a young man in good health and CMV-seronegative. Sequencing was performed on PBMCs. The CDR3 DNA reads as TGTGCCAGCAGTGATAAGGTCGGAGCTGGGGATACGCAGTATTTT. It codes for CASSDKVGAGDTQYF.